These 26 T cell receptor beta chains share one sample of origin, sequenced in a study of blood T cells in healthy people across ages. The authors ran a second PCR of 7 to 11 cycles using a sample-barcoded 5' primer and a J-beta primer mix. In TCRdb, the 5' RACE reads were re-called with MiXCR into one record per CDR3 protein. Among some 1.5 million distinct CDR3 sequences, approximately 39% were seen once, and the ten largest hold about 4%. Sequencing was done on a sample of blood. These TCRs come from a young woman in good health.

This clonotype has a count of ten or more. The V and J genes are TRBV29-1 and TRBJ2-7; a weak D match, TRBD1 (5 bases). V shed 0 bases and J shed 2 bases, with 20 bases lying between them. The V gene's germline CDR1 is SQVTM and CDR2 ANQGSEA. The length of the CDR3 is 17 residues. CDR3 residues: CSVEEAGRQGETYEQYF. The CDR3 region has the DNA TGCAGCGTTGAAGAGGCCGGTCGGCAGGGTGAGACCTACGAGCAGTACTTC.

This chain connects TRBV5-1 to TRBJ2-1, with 7 bases matching TRBD2. The CDR3 contains 16 residues. V was pared by 4 bases and J by 4 bases, with 11 bases of the junction left unmatched. CDR1 and CDR2 from the germline V gene are SGHRS and YFSETQ. CDR3 bases: TGCGCCAGCAGCCCCCCTAGCGGAGGGGCTTACAATGAGCAGTTCTTC. Protein: CASSPPSGGAYNEQFF.

The V and J genes are TRBV13 and TRBJ1-1; 7 nucleotides match TRBD1. Germline V gene lookup returns CDR1 PRHDT and CDR2 FYEKMQ (reference sequence). The CDR3 is made up of 14 amino acids. V shed 4 bases, J shed 5 bases, and the junction held 7 bases outside the gene matches. CDR3 region: CASSSQTGVTEAFF. The CDR3 nucleotides are TGTGCCAGCAGCTCCCAAACAGGGGTTACTGAAGCTTTCTTT.

The sample holds a few counts of this clonotype. The CDR3 spells CASSPRLANQPQHF. CDR3 sequence (DNA): TGTGCCAGCAGTCCCCGGTTAGCGAATCAGCCCCAGCATTTT. This chain links TRBV6-5 with TRBJ1-5; D not resolved. CDR1 is MNHEY and CDR2 is SVGAGI in the germline V gene. The CDR3 totals 14 residues. The V end was cut by 5 bases, the J end by 4 bases, with 12 bases between.

Here the CDR3 reads CAIGGLAGVFYNEQFF. The CDR3, as DNA: TGTGCCATCGGGGGACTAGCGGGGGTCTTCTACAATGAGCAGTTCTTC. The rearrangement links TRBV10-3 to TRBJ2-1; 14 nucleotides agree with TRBD2. Germline V gene data show CDR1 as ENHRY and CDR2 as SYGVKD. The CDR3 extends over 16 amino acids. V was clipped by 8 bases and J by 3 bases; unmatched bases: 6.

At least ten counts were recorded for this clonotype. The V gene is TRBV20-1, the J gene TRBJ2-1; 16 bases align to TRBD2. CDR1 is DFQATT and CDR2 is SNEGSKA in the germline V gene (reference sequence). The CDR3 runs to 16 residues. The V segment lost 3 bases and the J segment 6 bases; nucleotides outside the gene matches: 5. The CDR3 region is CSARGLAGGPGNEQFF. CDR3 in DNA: TGCAGTGCTAGGGGACTAGCGGGGGGGCCGGGCAATGAGCAGTTCTTC.

The CDR3 bases are TGTGCCAGCAGTTTATACGGCTTGGCATACCCTGGGGACACTGAAGCTTTCTTT. Encoded protein: CASSLYGLAYPGDTEAFF. The chain joins TRBV7-3 to TRBJ1-1; D not certain. The ends were cut back, 6 bases at V and 3 bases at J, with 26 bases in the middle. There are 18 residues in the CDR3. Germline CDR1 SGHTA, CDR2 FQGTGA.

The V and J genes are TRBV7-8 and TRBJ1-4, with 8 bases lining up with TRBD1. The CDR3 extends over 14 amino acids. The germline CDR1 and CDR2 sequences are SGHVS and FQNEAQ. V dropped 5 bases and J dropped 6; count of bases not matched to a gene: 5. CDR3 sequence: CASSRDRPHEKLFF. The CDR3 nucleotides read TGTGCCAGCAGCCGGGACAGGCCCCATGAAAAACTGTTTTTT.

The genes are TRBV4-2 and TRBJ2-1, with 8 bases identical to TRBD2. V was pared by 0 bases and J by 0 bases, with 7 bases of the junction left unmatched. This CDR3 spans 18 amino acids. Germline CDR1 is LGHNA and CDR2 is YNFKEQ. The CDR3 reads CASSQEVRGVSSYNEQFF. CDR3 sequence (DNA): TGTGCCAGCAGCCAAGAAGTGCGGGGGGTGAGCTCCTACAATGAGCAGTTCTTC.

This clonotype was seen once. At one end the junction does not follow the germline gene, possibly because of a read error. The rearrangement uses TRBV20-1 and TRBJ1-6, with 7 bases fitting TRBD1. Germline V gene lookup returns CDR1 DFQATT and CDR2 SNEGSKA (reference sequence). This CDR3 region has 17 residues. CDR3 region: CSARGPTGRISNSLLHF. The CDR3, as DNA: TGCAGTGCTAGGGGTCCGACAGGGAGAATATCTAATTCACTCCTCCACTTT.

Here the CDR3 reads CASSLIRLDYTGELFF. DNA for the CDR3: TGCGCCAGCAGCTTGATTCGACTAGATTACACCGGGGAGCTGTTTTTT. The rearrangement uses TRBV5-1 and TRBJ2-2, with D perhaps matching TRBD2 (6 bases). Per germline, CDR1 SGHRS and CDR2 YFSETQ. Trimming took 1 base from V and 3 from J, leaving 13 bases between them. The CDR3 has 16 residues. Drawing the rest from reference TRBV5-1 and TRBJ2-2, the complete variable domain is KAGVTQTPRYLIKTRGQQVTLSCSPISGHRSVSWYQQTPGQGLQFLFEYFSETQRNKGNFPGRFSGRQFSNSRSEMNVSTLELGDSALYLCASSLIRLDYTGELFFGEGSRLTVL.

This clonotype occurred a few times. This chain connects TRBV7-9 to TRBJ2-3, with D unclear. The germline V and J ends were trimmed by 5 bases and 0 bases, with 9 bases remaining between them. The CDR3 sequence is 14 residues long. Germline assignment: CDR1 SEHNR and CDR2 FQNEAQ (reference sequence). The CDR3: CASSLDFSTDTQYF. DNA for the CDR3: TGTGCCAGCAGCCTCGACTTCAGCACAGATACGCAGTATTTT.

This rearrangement joins TRBV4-3 to TRBJ2-3; D might be TRBD1 (6 bases). The CDR3 consists of 15 residues. V lost 3 bases and J 0 bases, leaving 10 bases between the germline ends. CDR1 and CDR2 from the germline V gene are LGHNA and YSLEER. The CDR3 is CASSHGRGSTDTQYF. The CDR3 nucleotides are TGCGCCAGCAGCCATGGAAGGGGGAGCACAGATACGCAGTATTTT.

This clonotype was observed a handful of times. The V call is TRBV27, the J call TRBJ1-6, with 9 bases identical to TRBD1. The CDR3 is made up of 16 amino acids. Trimming cost V 3 bases and J 8 bases; bases outside gene matches: 8. CDR1 and CDR2 (germline): MNHEY, SMNVEV (reference sequence). CDR3 amino acids: CASSFDRTGADSPLHF. CDR3 DNA sequence: TGTGCCAGCAGTTTTGATCGGACAGGGGCTGATTCACCCCTCCACTTT.

In its sample, this clonotype was seen a few times. The rearrangement joins TRBV27 to TRBJ2-5; a possible D gene is TRBD2 (6 bases). This CDR3 comprises 14 residues. Germline V CDR1 and CDR2: MNHEY, SMNVEV (reference sequence). The V end was cut by 4 bases, the J end by 5 bases, with 14 bases between. Here the CDR3 reads CASSSTGLAETQYF. The CDR3 nucleotides are TGTGCCAGCAGTTCGACGGGACTGGCGGAGACCCAGTACTTC.

With respect to this clonotype: Being one base from a much bigger clone, this may be a read error. The chain recombines TRBV7-3 with TRBJ2-7; TRBD1 aligns across 8 bases. V trimming: 5 bases; J trimming: 5 bases; junction bases outside the gene matches: 8. This CDR3 is 14 amino acids long. In germline, CDR1 is SGHTA, CDR2 FQGTGA. The CDR3 DNA reads as TGTGCCAGCAGCGACGGGACAGGAAACGACGAGCAGTACTTC. Translation: CASSDGTGNDEQYF.

Note on this clonotype: Because the CDR3 is missing its conserved closing phenylalanine or tryptophan, this is likely a read error. The chain carries TRBV14 and TRBJ2-7, with D perhaps assigned TRBD1 or TRBD2 (5 bases each). Germline V CDR1 and CDR2: SGHDN, FVKESK. Trimming left V 5 bases short and J 4 bases short, with 15 bases between. There are 14 residues in the CDR3. As DNA, the CDR3 is TGTGCCAGCAGCGCCGGGACCCTTGGATACGAGCAGTACCTC. It is translated as CASSAGTLGYEQYL.

This chain uses TRBV7-2 with TRBJ2-5; perhaps TRBD2 as D (5 bases). CDR3 length: 15 amino acids. CDR1 and CDR2 (germline): SGHTA, FQGNSA. V shed 7 bases and J shed 11 bases, with 26 bases lying between them. CDR3 sequence (DNA): TGTGCCAGCACCACGTCCAGCGGAGCGTTAAATGAGCAGTACTTC. Its protein product is CASTTSSGALNEQYF.

The chain joins TRBV5-5 to TRBJ2-1; 11 positions match TRBD1. The CDR3 loop spans 16 amino acids. Germline V CDR1 and CDR2: SGHKS, YYEKEE (reference sequence). The ends lost 4 bases at V and 3 bases at J; junction bases unmatched: 6. The CDR3 loop is CASSPAGTGGYNEQFF. CDR3 sequence (DNA): TGTGCCAGCAGCCCTGCCGGGACAGGGGGCTACAATGAGCAGTTCTTC.

This chain joins TRBV21-1 and TRBJ1-6. TRBV21-1 is labeled a pseudogene. The CDR3 covers 13 residues. CDR3 sequence reads: CASSKERSSPLHF. CDR3 in DNA: TGTGCCAGCAGCAAAGAAAGAAGTTCACCCCTCCACTTT.

This clonotype is a singleton in its sample. Relative to the germline gene, one junction end is altered; a read error may explain this. The chain combines TRBV7-9 with TRBJ2-3, with 8 positions matching TRBD1. The CDR3 covers 16 residues. Germline CDR1 reads SEHNR; CDR2 reads FQNEAQ (reference sequence). CDR3 amino acids: CASSYHGTGLTDAQYF. The CDR3, as DNA: TGTGCCAGCAGCTACCACGGGACAGGTCTCACAGATGCGCAGTATTTT.

The CDR3 protein is CAISDRADRPYEQYF. The CDR3 nucleotides read TGTGCCATCAGTGACCGCGCGGACAGACCCTACGAGCAGTACTTC. This chain joins TRBV10-3 and TRBJ2-7, with D possibly being TRBD1 (6 bases). This CDR3 is 15 amino acids long. Germline CDR1 reads ENHRY; CDR2 reads SYGVKD. Trimming removed 3 bases from V and 2 bases from J, with 14 bases in between.

The chain employs TRBV7-8 and TRBJ2-5; 7 bases line up with TRBD2. V trimming: 2 bases; J trimming: 4 bases; junction bases outside the gene matches: 7. Germline-derived CDR1 and CDR2 are SGHVS and FQNEAQ. The CDR3 contains 15 residues. The CDR3 here is CASSLLPGEGETQYF. The CDR3 DNA is TGTGCCAGCAGCTTACTTCCGGGGGAGGGAGAGACCCAGTACTTC.

This rearrangement joins TRBV7-2 to TRBJ2-7; D is undetermined. The CDR3 is 16 amino acids. Trimming took 1 base from V and 5 from J, leaving 18 bases between them. CDR1 SGHTA and CDR2 FQGNSA come from the germline V gene. Written as DNA, the CDR3 is TGTGCCAGCAGCTTAGGATGGGCCCCCCCCGAACACGAGCAGTACTTC. The encoded protein is CASSLGWAPPEHEQYF.

This clonotype was seen only a few times. This chain links TRBV21-1 with TRBJ2-1. TRBV21-1 is a listed pseudogene. The CDR3 is 16 residues long. The CDR3 DNA is TGTGCCAGCAGCAGCGGACCTTACACTTCCTACAATGAGCAGTTCTTC. Translated: CASSSGPYTSYNEQFF.

Turning to this clonotype: Compared with germline, one end of the junction differs, possibly owing to a read error. V is TRBV7-2 and J is TRBJ2-7; weak D call: TRBD2 (5 bases). CDR3 length: 15 amino acids. Looked up from germline, CDR1 is SGHTA and CDR2 is FQGNSA. This CDR3 reads CASSLLRTGSYERYF. CDR3 bases: TGTGCCAGCAGCTTACTAAGAACGGGGTCCTACGAGCGGTACTTC.